Presented here are 16 T cell receptor beta chains from one specimen sequenced in a study of T cell clonotyping in hematopoietic cell transplantation. As for time point: recipient sample about 28 days before transplant, after cytoreduction. The table came from immunoSEQ multiplex PCR; TCRdb's copy has only in-frame clones and leaves some out. The sample records roughly 30,000 clones, under 90% being singletons. The sequenced sample was peripheral blood mononuclear cells, obtained before stem cell transplant. All receptors come from a middle-aged man with acute myeloid leukemia. Some clones in this sample may be carry-over from other donors' samples.

The chain has TRBV27 and TRBJ1-6; D unclear. V lost 3 bases and J 10 bases, leaving 10 bases between the germline ends. The CDR3 is 13 residues long. Germline lookup yields CDR1 MNHEY and CDR2 SMNVEV (reference sequence). This chain's CDR3 is CASSFPYRSPLHF. The CDR3 DNA reads TGTGCCAGCAGTTTCCCGTATCGGTCACCCCTCCACTTT.

The J gene is TRBJ1-2, the V gene TRBV5-8; D is unresolved. With 7 bases removed from V and 7 bases from J, the gap between germline ends came to 2 bases. This CDR3 contains 8 residues. Germline V gene data show CDR1 as SGHTS and CDR2 as YDEGEE. CDR3 protein: CASFGYTF. For the CDR3, the DNA is TGTGCCAGCTTTGGCTACACCTTC.

The chain carries TRBV30 and TRBJ2-5; weak D call: TRBD2 (5 bases). The CDR3 runs 14 residues. Germline CDR1 and CDR2: GTSNPN and SVGIG (reference sequence). V gave up 0 bases and J gave up 1 base, with 9 bases separating them. The CDR3 sequence is CAWSVYGIQETQYF. The DNA of the CDR3 is TGTGCCTGGAGTGTATACGGGATCCAAGAGACCCAGTACTTC.

The rearrangement joins TRBV11-3 to TRBJ2-7; a weak D match, TRBD1 (6 bases). The CDR3 is made up of 16 amino acids. Germline assignment: CDR1 SGHNT and CDR2 YENEEA. Trimming left V 5 bases short and J 0 bases short, with 17 bases between. CDR3 in DNA: TGTGCCAGCAGCCTAGGAAGGGGGATGAGCTCCTACGAGCAGTACTTC. This sequence encodes CASSLGRGMSSYEQYF. The whole variable domain, filled in from reference TRBV11-3 and TRBJ2-7, reads EAGVVQSPRYKIIEKKQPVAFWCNPISGHNTLYWYLQNLGQGPELLIRYENEEAVDDSQLPKDRFSAERLKGVDSTLKIQPAELGDSAVYLCASSLGRGMSSYEQYFGPGTRLTVT.

The chain employs TRBV6-4 and TRBJ2-1; 9 bases match TRBD2. Per the germline V gene, CDR1 is MRHNA and CDR2 is SNTAGT. The CDR3 loop spans 18 amino acids. The junction had 14 bases not matched to a gene; V was cut back by 0 bases and J by 8 bases. The CDR3 DNA is TGTGCCAGCAGTGACTCGTTCAGATTAGCGGGAGAGGTCGATGAGCAGTTCTTC. Its translation is CASSDSFRLAGEVDEQFF.

The chain joins TRBV6-6 to TRBJ1-4, with 8 bases identical to TRBD1. The length of the CDR3 is 15 residues. Trimming removed 6 bases from V and 8 bases from J; junction bases left unmatched: 11. The germline CDR1 and CDR2 sequences are MNHNY and SVGAGI (reference sequence). In nucleotides, the CDR3 is TGTGCCAGCAGCCCCACTCAGGGGGCGGCGGAAAAACTGTTTTTT. Translated: CASSPTQGAAEKLFF.

The rearrangement uses TRBV6-1 and TRBJ2-7; 13 nucleotides align to TRBD2. The germline V gene has CDR1 MNHNS and CDR2 SASEGT. The CDR3 consists of 13 residues. V gave up 5 bases and J gave up 5 bases; unmatched junction bases: 0. The CDR3 sequence is CASSTSGRDEQYF. In DNA form, the CDR3 reads TGTGCCAGCAGTACTAGCGGGAGGGACGAGCAGTACTTC.

The V and J genes are TRBV6-1 and TRBJ1-5; the D gene is possibly TRBD1 (6 bases). The germline gives CDR1 MNHNS, CDR2 SASEGT. This CDR3 has 14 residues. V was trimmed by 0 bases and J by 8 bases, leaving 11 bases between them. The CDR3 DNA is TGTGCCAGCAGTGAAGCAGGGGACATGGAGCCCCAGCATTTT. This translates into CASSEAGDMEPQHF.

The rearrangement links TRBV6-1 to TRBJ1-1, with D possibly matching TRBD1 (5 bases). Germline V gene lookup returns CDR1 MNHNS and CDR2 SASEGT. V was pared by 6 bases and J by 0 bases, with 11 bases between. The length of the CDR3 is 14 residues. DNA of the CDR3: TGTGCCAGCAGAGTCTCAGGGATGAACACTGAAGCTTTCTTT. Translated, it gives CASRVSGMNTEAFF.

This clone appeared once. The V call is TRBV27, the J call TRBJ2-4, with 8 bases fitting TRBD2. This CDR3 comprises 16 residues. Germline CDR1 is MNHEY and CDR2 is SMNVEV (reference sequence). V was pared by 1 base and J by 0 bases, with 2 bases of the junction left unmatched. CDR3 coding DNA: TGTGCCAGCAGTTTATTGCTAGCGGGAGCCAAAAACATTCAGTACTTC. It encodes CASSLLLAGAKNIQYF.

This clone was observed a handful of times. This chain joins TRBV29-1 and TRBJ1-1, with D possibly being TRBD1 (6 bases). This CDR3 has 13 residues. The V end lost 4 bases, the J end lost 5 bases, and 14 bases lay between the germline ends. CDR1 and CDR2 from the germline V gene are SQVTM and ANQGSEA. The CDR3 sequence: CSVGLGGWTEAFF. CDR3 DNA sequence: TGCAGCGTTGGCTTGGGGGGCTGGACTGAAGCTTTCTTT.

The chain combines TRBV28 with TRBJ2-6; D gene unclear. V was shortened by 5 bases and J by 0 bases, with 11 bases between the two germline ends. The CDR3 is made up of 16 amino acids. CDR1 MDHEN and CDR2 SYDVKM come from the germline V gene. CDR3 sequence (DNA): TGTGCCAGCAGTGCTCCCGGGTTCTCTGGGGCCAACGTCCTGACTTTC. Amino acids: CASSAPGFSGANVLTF.

The chain has TRBV5-1 and TRBJ1-2; 10 bases match TRBD1. V shed 2 bases, J shed 2 bases, and the junction held 12 bases outside the gene matches. CDR1 and CDR2 from the germline V gene are SGHRS and YFSETQ. The CDR3 is made up of 18 amino acids. The CDR3 DNA reads TGCGCCAGCAGCTTTGGGACAGGGGCGCGTATTGTAAACTATGGCTACACCTTC. Translation gives CASSFGTGARIVNYGYTF.

The chain joins TRBV5-1 to TRBJ2-1; D remains unclear. Germline assignment: CDR1 SGHRS and CDR2 YFSETQ. V was trimmed by 0 bases and J by 2 bases, leaving 9 bases between them. The CDR3 totals 15 residues. CDR3 protein: CASSLASKTYNEQFF. In DNA, the CDR3 is TGCGCCAGCAGCTTGGCTTCTAAAACCTACAATGAGCAGTTCTTC.

This clone was found a few times. The V call is TRBV28, the J call TRBJ1-1; 8 bases align to TRBD1. Germline CDR1 MDHEN, CDR2 SYDVKM. Trimming removed 7 bases from V and 0 bases from J; junction bases left unmatched: 4. The CDR3 sequence is 14 residues long. The CDR3 DNA is TGTGCCAGCAAACAGGGGGGGATGAACACTGAAGCTTTCTTT. Amino acids: CASKQGGMNTEAFF. Together with reference TRBV28 and TRBJ1-1, the CDR3 gives the full variable domain: DVKVTQSSRYLVKRTGEKVFLECVQDMDHENMFWYRQDPGLGLRLIYFSYDVKMKEKGDIPEGYSVSREKKERFSLILESASTNQTSMYLCASKQGGMNTEAFFGQGTRLTVV.

J is TRBJ2-7 and V is TRBV6-1, with 10 bases lining up with TRBD2. In germline, CDR1 is MNHNS, CDR2 SASEGT. The CDR3 is 15 residues long. The J segment lost 2 bases and the V segment lost 1 base, leaving 2 bases of the junction unmatched. The CDR3, as DNA: TGTGCCAGCAGTGAAGGACTAGCGGGCACCTACGAGCAGTACTTC. Protein product: CASSEGLAGTYEQYF.